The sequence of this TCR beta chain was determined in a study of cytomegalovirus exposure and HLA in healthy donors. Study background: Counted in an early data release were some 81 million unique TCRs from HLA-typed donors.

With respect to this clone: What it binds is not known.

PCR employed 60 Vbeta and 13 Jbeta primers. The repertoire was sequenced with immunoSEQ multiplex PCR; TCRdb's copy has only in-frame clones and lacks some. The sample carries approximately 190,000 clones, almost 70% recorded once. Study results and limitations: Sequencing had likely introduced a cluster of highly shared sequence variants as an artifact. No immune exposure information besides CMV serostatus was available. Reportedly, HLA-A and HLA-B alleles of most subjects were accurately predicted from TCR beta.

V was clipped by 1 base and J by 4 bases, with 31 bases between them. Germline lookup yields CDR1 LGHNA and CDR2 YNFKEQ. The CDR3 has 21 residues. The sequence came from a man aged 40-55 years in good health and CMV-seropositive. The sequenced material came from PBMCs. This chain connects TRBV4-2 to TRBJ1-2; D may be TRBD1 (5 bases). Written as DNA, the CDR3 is TGTGCCAGCAGCCAAGTGGCCCCCCAAGGCAGGACAACTATCTTGGGCTATGGCTACACCTTC. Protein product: CASSQVAPQGRTTILGYGYTF.